The 3 T cell receptor beta chains reported below all come from one sample, sequenced in a study of identical twins. Each CDR3 protein gets one entry after TCRdb re-called the 5' RACE reads with MiXCR. The sample lists roughly 1.6 million distinct CDR3 sequences; roughly 35% were seen once. The sample comprised cord blood. The source is a newborn girl in good health.

The chain carries TRBV10-2 and TRBJ2-3; maybe TRBD2 (6 bases). The CDR3 loop spans 15 amino acids. Trimming shortened V by 4 bases and J by 2 bases, and 13 bases separated the two germline ends. Germline CDR1 WSHSY, CDR2 SAAADI. The CDR3 DNA follows: TGCGCCAGCAGTGCCGGCGGGATCGCCACAGATACGCAGTATTTT. Translated: CASSAGGIATDTQYF.

As for this clonotype: An end of the junction does not agree with germline; a read error may underlie this. The DNA for the CDR3 is TGTGCCAGCAGTTTTCGTTTGACGGGCGCAGATACGGAGTATTTT. Encoded protein: CASSFRLTGADTEYF. This chain links TRBV12-3 or TRBV12-4 with TRBJ2-3; D is ambiguous. The CDR3 sequence is 15 residues long.

This clonotype has more than one count but fewer than ten. The junction differs from germline at one of its ends, possibly a read error. This rearrangement joins TRBV7-2 to TRBJ1-4; D not certain. Germline CDR1 SGHTA, CDR2 FQGNSA. This CDR3 has 12 amino acids. CDR3 bases: TGTGCCAGCAGCCAATCTATGGGGAAACGGTTTTTT. Translated: CASSQSMGKRFF.